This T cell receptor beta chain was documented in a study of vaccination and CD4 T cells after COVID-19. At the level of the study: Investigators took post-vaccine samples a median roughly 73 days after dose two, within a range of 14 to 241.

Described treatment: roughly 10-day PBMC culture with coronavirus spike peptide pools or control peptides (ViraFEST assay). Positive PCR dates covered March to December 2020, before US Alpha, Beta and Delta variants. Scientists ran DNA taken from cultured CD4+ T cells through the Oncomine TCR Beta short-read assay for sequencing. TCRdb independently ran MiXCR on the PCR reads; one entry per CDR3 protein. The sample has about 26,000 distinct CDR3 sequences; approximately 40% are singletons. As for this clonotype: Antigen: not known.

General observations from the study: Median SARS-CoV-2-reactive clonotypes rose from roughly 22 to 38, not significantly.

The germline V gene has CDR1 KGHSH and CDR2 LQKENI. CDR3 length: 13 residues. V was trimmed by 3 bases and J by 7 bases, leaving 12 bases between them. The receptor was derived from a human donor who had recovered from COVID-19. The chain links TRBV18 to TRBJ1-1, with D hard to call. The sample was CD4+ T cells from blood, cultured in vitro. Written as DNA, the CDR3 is TGTGCCAGCTCACCGGACGCCACGTTTGAAGCTTTCTTT. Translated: CASSPDATFEAFF.